This T cell receptor beta chain was sequenced for a study of blood T cell repertoires in COVID-19. At the level of the study: Spain, Italy and the United States supplied samples that represented acute and convalescent COVID-19. PBMCs, B-cell-depleted T cells, or T cells provided the cDNA or gDNA that made up the material.

Study processing details: Estimation of nucleated cell counts was performed using reference gene primer amplification. TCRdb's copy holds only in-frame clones and misses some; the assay was immunoSEQ multiplex PCR. Clone size and the V and J calls come from that table; the DNA yielded D and trimming. The repertoire includes approximately 160,000 clones, 70% to 90% of them detected once, and 11% sits in the top ten. In its sample, this clone was seen a few times. Germline values: CDR1 SGDLS, CDR2 YYNGEE. The CDR3 is 14 amino acids. The germline V and J ends were trimmed by 4 bases and 6 bases, with 17 bases remaining between them.

The chain carries TRBV9 and TRBJ2-7; D ambiguous. Sample: peripheral blood. The clonotype was recovered from a human donor in a cohort sampled during active COVID-19. The CDR3 DNA sequence: TGTGCCAGCAGCCCTTCGGCGGTAATAGGCGAGCAGTACTTC. Translating gives CASSPSAVIGEQYF.